This T cell receptor (beta chain) was sequenced during a study of response to subunit inactivated influenza vaccine. Study observations and caveats: Few additional T cells are recruited per seasonal influenza vaccination, authors suggested.

Using its own MiXCR run on the RT-PCR reads, TCRdb lists one record per CDR3 protein. This repertoire shows roughly 500,000 distinct CDR3 sequences, more than 15% found once; its top ten account for roughly 3.1%. This clonotype was observed many times. The antigen is undetermined. CDR3 length equals 12 residues. V dropped 2 bases and J dropped 14 bases, with 13 bases sitting between them. Germline CDR1 is SNHLY and CDR2 is FYNNEI. The sequences come from CD4+ T cells sorted from PBMCs, collected 23 to 25 months after vaccination. V is TRBV2 and J is TRBJ2-1; tentatively, D is TRBD2 (6 bases). This receptor was obtained from a man in his fifties or sixties who received an inactivated influenza vaccine. The CDR3 loop is CASSELGSSKFF. The CDR3 DNA reads TGTGCCAGCAGTGAACTCGGGAGTAGTAAGTTCTTC.